This T cell receptor beta chain was found in a study of blood T cell repertoires in COVID-19 (dated by TCRdb to 2018 to 2021). Looking at the study overall: Samples from collaborators originated in the United States, Italy and Spain and spanned both the acute and convalescent phases of COVID-19. The prospective study material was composed of cDNA or gDNA derived from T cells, B-cell-depleted T cells, or PBMCs. The dataset comprised deeply sampled blood TCRbeta repertoires from subjects exposed to, actively infected with, or recovered from COVID-19. The repertoires were made available in a free public database intended to serve as a resource for research on the immune response to SARS-CoV-2. The samples were drawn from two sources: the first 160 participants of the ongoing ImmuneRACE study, and about 1,300 subjects contributed by 6 global collaborators. A de-identified subject ID, COVID-19 status, age in years and sex were almost always included in the sample metadata. HLA class I and class II types, where available, came from metadata supplied by the sample provider rather than from assay-based typing. Overall study outcomes, separate from this receptor: How much clinical and demographic metadata was included differed by source and by participant, and the metadata was provided uncurated.

A word on this clone: It lacks a known antigen. Qualities for individual bases were not recorded, and no much larger clone is one base off.

TCRbeta CDR3 regions were amplified from genomic DNA using the immunoSEQ Assay, a bias-controlled multiplex PCR. Per the original workflow: Nucleated cell counts per sample were estimated from amplification of reference gene primers within the assay. To quantify the absolute abundance of each unique TCRbeta CDR3 rearrangement, sequence reads were collapsed and filtered. Productive Simpson clonality was computed per sample as the square root of Simpson's diversity index over productive rearrangements. As stored in TCRdb, this immuneACCESS dataset retains in-frame rearrangements with V and J assigned. A fraction of the clones does not appear; measured against another copy, unresolved V genes explain less than half of the discrepancy, and the remainder lacks a known reason. Clone size and the V and J calls come from that table; the DNA yielded D and trimming. This sample holds more than 150,000 clones; about 80% were observed only once. The top ten hold approximately 14% of the sample.

Counted from cysteine to phenylalanine, this CDR3 has 15 amino acids. Only the CDR3 portion is preserved as DNA: 45 bases, with reading frame beginning at the first base. CDR1 and CDR2 are drawn from the germline V gene: SGHTA, FQGTGA. The germline V end is reduced by 4 bases and the J end by 4 bases; junction bases left unmatched: 7. Participants in the prospective study were aged about 18 to 89 years, lived in 20 to 25 United States geographic areas, and enrolled through a virtual design. In the prospective study, participants were assigned to cohorts based on the clinical history participants reported in a screening survey and a study questionnaire. Exposed participants had been in contact, within 2 weeks of entering the study, with a person who had a PCR-confirmed or clinician-diagnosed case of COVID-19. Mobile phlebotomists in the prospective study collected whole blood, serum and a nasopharyngeal or oropharyngeal swab from every participant. Additional blood draws and questionnaires over an approximately two-month period could optionally be provided by prospective study participants. Prospective study blood samples were shipped either frozen or at room temperature before DNA extraction.

The specimen was PBMCs or T cells enriched from blood (not recorded which). The sequence was collected from a man between 60 and 75 years old who had been exposed to COVID-19. The rearranged segments are TRBV7-3 and TRBJ2-5, and 9 junctional nucleotides match TRBD2. The DNA reads as follows: TGTGCCAGCAGCTGGGATGCGGGAGGGGGAGAGACCCAGTACTTC. This sequence encodes CASSWDAGGGETQYF.